These 31 T cell receptor beta chains share one sample of origin, sequenced in a study of early T cells in non-severe SARS-CoV-2 infection. TCRdb reanalysed the 5' RACE reads using MiXCR and keeps one entry per CDR3 protein. The sample shows roughly 80,000 distinct CDR3 sequences, about 11% of them seen only once. The sequenced sample was whole blood, obtained at baseline. The source of these receptors is an adult who was a healthcare worker with PCR-confirmed SARS-CoV-2 infection or an uninfected control (not recorded which).

This chain uses TRBV2 with TRBJ1-5, with 7 positions matching TRBD1. Per the germline V gene, CDR1 is SNHLY and CDR2 is FYNNEI. This CDR3 spans 14 amino acids. Losses at the gene ends were 7 bases for V and 7 bases for J; bases not matched to a gene: 10. The DNA for the CDR3 is TGTGCCAGCACCAATACAGGGGATGGACAGCCCCAGCATTTT. This translates into CASTNTGDGQPQHF.

This clonotype occurred many times. CDR3 protein: CASRPLGQGVTEAFF. The CDR3, as DNA: TGTGCCAGCAGGCCTTTGGGACAGGGGGTCACTGAAGCTTTCTTT. The rearrangement uses TRBV28 and TRBJ1-1, with 11 nucleotides matching TRBD1. Per the germline V gene, CDR1 is MDHEN and CDR2 is SYDVKM. CDR3 length equals 15 residues. Losses at the gene ends were 6 bases for V and 4 bases for J; bases not matched to a gene: 7.

The rearrangement links TRBV9 to TRBJ2-3; D is undetermined. The CDR3 runs 15 residues. The ends were cut back, 0 bases at V and 2 bases at J, with 10 bases in the middle. In germline, CDR1 is SGDLS, CDR2 YYNGEE. The CDR3 DNA follows: TGTGCCAGCAGCGTAGCCTCACATTACACAGATACGCAGTATTTT. It specifies CASSVASHYTDTQYF.

This clonotype appeared many times. This chain connects TRBV30 to TRBJ1-4, with D tentatively TRBD1 (6 bases). The germline CDR1 and CDR2 sequences are GTSNPN and SVGIG (reference sequence). With 0 bases removed from V and 8 bases from J, the gap between germline ends came to 10 bases. This CDR3 comprises 13 residues. For the CDR3, the DNA is TGTGCCTGGAGTGTGAAGGGGGTAGAAAAACTGTTTTTT. This translates into CAWSVKGVEKLFF.

This clonotype turned up a few times. The chain links TRBV12-3 or TRBV12-4 to TRBJ1-2; 11 bases match TRBD1. This CDR3 has 16 residues. J was trimmed by 4 bases and V by 7 bases; bases with no gene match: 11. CDR3 in DNA: TGTGCCAGCACCCTATCTGGGACAGGGGGAACCTATGGCTACACCTTC. Amino acid sequence: CASTLSGTGGTYGYTF.

Only a few counts were recorded for this clonotype. The J gene is TRBJ2-1, the V gene TRBV11-3; 9 bases fit TRBD2. With 4 bases clipped from V and 0 bases from J, the junction kept 7 bases outside the gene matches. CDR1 is SGHNT, CDR2 YENEEA, per germline. This CDR3 has 17 amino acids. The CDR3 loop is CASSSGLALSSYNEQFF. As DNA, the CDR3 is TGTGCCAGCAGCTCCGGACTAGCGCTAAGCTCCTACAATGAGCAGTTCTTC.

The chain has TRBV3-1 and TRBJ2-3; possibly TRBD1 or TRBD2 for D (6 bases each). The CDR3 runs to 15 residues. Germline V gene sequence: CDR1 LGHDT, CDR2 YNNKEL (reference sequence). V was clipped by 4 bases and J by 2 bases, with 13 bases between them. CDR3: CASSLRGPNTDTQYF. The CDR3 region has the DNA TGTGCCAGCAGCCTCCGGGGGCCTAACACAGATACGCAGTATTTT.

CDR3 DNA: TGCAGTGCTAGACCCGGGACAGGGCTACCCGATACGCAGTATTTT. It encodes CSARPGTGLPDTQYF. The chain carries TRBV20-1 and TRBJ2-3, with TRBD1 identical over 9 bases. The CDR3 is made up of 15 amino acids. The ends lost 2 bases at V and 6 bases at J; junction bases unmatched: 9. CDR1 and CDR2 (germline): DFQATT, SNEGSKA (reference sequence).

This clonotype was detected only once. The rearrangement links TRBV3-1 to TRBJ2-2; D is uncertain. The germline V gene encodes CDR1 LGHDT and CDR2 YNNKEL (reference sequence). The CDR3 is 11 amino acids. V dropped 5 bases and J dropped 7 bases, with 5 bases sitting between them. CDR3 sequence reads: CASSGYGELFF. In nucleotides, the CDR3 is TGTGCCAGCAGCGGGTACGGGGAGCTGTTTTTT.

The rearrangement joins TRBV6-2 or TRBV6-3 to TRBJ1-1; no clear D gene. The V end was cut by 6 bases, the J end by 0 bases, with 8 bases between. Germline V lookup: CDR1 MNHEY, CDR2 SVGEGT. This CDR3 has 13 amino acids. CDR3 nucleotides: TGTGCCAGCAGAACCCGCCTGAACACTGAAGCTTTCTTT. Translating gives CASRTRLNTEAFF.

The V gene is TRBV29-1, the J gene TRBJ1-2; 7 bases match TRBD1. The V segment lost 5 bases and the J segment 8 bases; nucleotides outside the gene matches: 5. The CDR3 covers 11 residues. Looked up from germline, CDR1 is SQVTM and CDR2 is ANQGSEA. CDR3 loop: CSVRTGQGYTF. The CDR3 nucleotides are TGCAGCGTTCGGACAGGACAAGGCTACACCTTC. Using reference TRBV29-1 and TRBJ1-2 for the parts outside the CDR3, the full variable domain is SAVISQKPSRDICQRGTSLTIQCQVDSQVTMMFWYRQQPGQSLTLIATANQGSEATYESGFVIDKFPISRPNLTFSTLTVSNMSPEDSSIYLCSVRTGQGYTFGSGTRLTVV.

The rearrangement uses TRBV7-8 and TRBJ1-3; a weak D match, TRBD1 (6 bases). Trimming stripped 7 bases from V and 2 bases from J, with 15 bases between. Germline V CDR1 and CDR2: SGHVS, FQNEAQ. The CDR3 extends over 15 amino acids. CDR3 in DNA: TGTGCCAGCACCCAACAGGGATCGCCTGGAAACACCATATATTTT. Amino acids: CASTQQGSPGNTIYF.

This chain connects TRBV29-1 to TRBJ2-1; 9 bases align to TRBD1. This CDR3 comprises 13 residues. Germline lookup yields CDR1 SQVTM and CDR2 ANQGSEA. J gave up 9 bases and V 3 bases, and 6 bases lay outside the gene matches. CDR3 DNA sequence: TGCAGCGTTGATGTAACAGGGGGCGCTGAGCAGTTCTTC. This translates into CSVDVTGGAEQFF.

This clonotype was seen only a few times. Germline and junction disagree at one end, which may indicate a read error. The J gene is TRBJ1-1, the V gene TRBV29-1; no clear D gene. CDR3 length: 12 amino acids. Per germline, CDR1 SQVTM and CDR2 ANQGSEA. The chain's CDR3 is CSVEAEVLEAFF. The CDR3 DNA is TGCAGCGTCGAAGCGGAGGTTCTTGAAGCTTTCTTT. The whole variable domain, filled in from reference TRBV29-1 and TRBJ1-1, reads SAVISQKPSRDICQRGTSLTIQCQVDSQVTMMFWYRQQPGQSLTLIATANQGSEATYESGFVIDKFPISRPNLTFSTLTVSNMSPEDSSIYLCSVEAEVLEAFFGQGTRLTVV.

Ten or more counts support this clonotype. The V gene is TRBV6-2 or TRBV6-3, the J gene TRBJ1-2, with 11 positions matching TRBD1. There are 14 residues in the CDR3. J lost 2 bases, V lost 6 bases, and 2 bases had no gene match. Germline V gene data show CDR1 as MNHEY and CDR2 as SVGEGT. The CDR3 loop is CASRRTGGNYGYTF. The CDR3, as DNA: TGTGCCAGCAGACGGACAGGGGGCAACTATGGCTACACCTTC.

The gene calls are TRBV5-1 and TRBJ1-1; TRBD1 is a possible D gene (6 bases). In germline, CDR1 is SGHRS, CDR2 YFSETQ. V shed 5 bases and J shed 3 bases, with 11 bases lying between them. This CDR3 is built from 13 residues. CDR3 sequence reads: CASSRHRDTEAFF. The CDR3 region has the DNA TGCGCCAGCAGTAGGCACAGGGACACTGAAGCTTTCTTT.

The chain combines TRBV7-8 with TRBJ2-6; no firm D call. The CDR3 loop spans 14 amino acids. The germline V and J ends were trimmed by 5 bases and 3 bases, with 8 bases remaining between them. CDR1 and CDR2 (germline): SGHVS, FQNEAQ. The CDR3 DNA reads TGTGCCAGCAGCCCTCCCCGTGGGGCCAACGTCCTGACTTTC. Amino acids: CASSPPRGANVLTF.

This clonotype was counted between two and nine times. The V and J genes are TRBV12-3 or TRBV12-4 and TRBJ2-3; D unclear. The V gene lost 3 bases and the J gene lost 2 bases, with 9 bases spanning the gap. The CDR3 runs to 14 residues. CDR3: CASSLVTLTDTQYF. The CDR3 DNA reads as TGTGCCAGCAGTTTGGTGACACTCACAGATACGCAGTATTTT.

The rearrangement uses TRBV19 and TRBJ2-3, with D hard to call. Trimming left V 2 bases short and J 6 bases short, with 6 bases between. Germline V gene sequence: CDR1 LNHDA, CDR2 SQIVND (reference sequence). CDR3 length: 12 residues. This CDR3 is CASSILGDTQYF. CDR3 DNA sequence: TGTGCCAGTAGTATATTAGGGGATACGCAGTATTTT.

The chain recombines TRBV18 with TRBJ2-3, with 13 bases identical to TRBD2. The CDR3 extends over 20 amino acids. Looked up from germline, CDR1 is KGHSH and CDR2 is LQKENI. V lost 1 base, J lost 3 bases, and 13 bases stayed unmatched. The CDR3 region has the DNA TGTGCCAGCTCACCACGACTAGCGGGGGGCCCGGAAGAGGGGACAGATACGCAGTATTTT. Encoded protein: CASSPRLAGGPEEGTDTQYF.

The rearrangement uses TRBV5-1 and TRBJ2-7; 8 bases align to TRBD2. Trimming took 3 bases from V and 1 from J; bases not matched to a gene: 6. This CDR3 contains 15 residues. The germline V gene encodes CDR1 SGHRS and CDR2 YFSETQ. As DNA, the CDR3 is TGCGCCAGCAGCTCCTCTCGCGGGGGGTCCTACGAGCAGTACTTC. It specifies CASSSSRGGSYEQYF.

This clonotype was recorded a few times. The rearrangement joins TRBV6-5 to TRBJ2-5, with 9 bases aligning to TRBD1. Germline V gene data show CDR1 as MNHEY and CDR2 as SVGAGI. The V segment lost 4 bases and the J segment 5 bases; nucleotides outside the gene matches: 11. This CDR3 has 16 residues. In nucleotides, the CDR3 is TGTGCCAGCAGTTCCCAGCGGGGACAGGGACGCGAGACCCAGTACTTC. Translated, it gives CASSSQRGQGRETQYF.

This clonotype was found a few times. This rearrangement joins TRBV3-1 to TRBJ1-6; D is unclear. V dropped 2 bases and J dropped 10 bases, with 15 bases sitting between them. Germline V lookup: CDR1 LGHDT, CDR2 YNNKEL (reference sequence). The CDR3 has 15 residues. The CDR3 is CASSQPISRRSPLHF. The CDR3 DNA reads as TGTGCCAGCAGCCAACCGATAAGCCGGAGATCACCCCTCCACTTT.

This rearrangement joins TRBV4-3 to TRBJ2-3; D gene unclear. V was pared by 0 bases and J by 5 bases, with 6 bases between. This CDR3 is built from 13 residues. Germline CDR1 LGHNA, CDR2 YSLEER. DNA for the CDR3: TGCGCCAGCAGCCAAGACAGAAGAGATACGCAGTATTTT. The encoded protein is CASSQDRRDTQYF.

This clonotype was observed a single time. V is TRBV14 and J is TRBJ1-2; D remains unclear. CDR1 and CDR2 (germline): SGHDN, FVKESK. The CDR3 spans 15 residues. The germline V and J ends were trimmed by 0 bases and 4 bases, with 12 bases remaining between them. Here the CDR3 DNA reads TGTGCCAGCAGCCAAGAAGGCCAGAATAGCTATGGCTACACCTTC. Protein product: CASSQEGQNSYGYTF.

The chain carries TRBV3-1 and TRBJ1-2; D is possibly TRBD1 (5 bases). CDR1 is LGHDT and CDR2 is YNNKEL in the germline V gene (reference sequence). The CDR3 extends over 16 amino acids. Trimming took off 0 bases at V and 0 bases at J, with 11 bases between the two ends. This CDR3 reads CASSQDAGPANYGYTF. The DNA of the CDR3 is TGTGCCAGCAGCCAAGATGCAGGGCCAGCTAACTATGGCTACACCTTC.

This clonotype appeared many times. The chain couples TRBV5-1 to TRBJ1-3; D is uncertain. Germline loops: CDR1 SGHRS, CDR2 YFSETQ. The CDR3 consists of 14 residues. V lost 7 bases and J lost 2, with 13 bases in between. The CDR3 region is CASRPDSTGNTIYF. CDR3 nucleotides: TGCGCCAGCCGTCCGGACTCGACTGGAAACACCATATATTTT.

This clonotype has at least ten counts. V usage is TRBV24-1 and J usage is TRBJ1-1; D gene uncertain. The V end was cut by 8 bases, the J end by 5 bases, with 5 bases between. CDR3 length: 10 residues. Germline CDR1 KGHDR, CDR2 SFDVKD. CDR3 coding DNA: TGTGCCACCATTGGGACTGAAGCTTTCTTT. Its protein is CATIGTEAFF.

There are many counts of this clonotype. This rearrangement joins TRBV5-1 to TRBJ1-1; D uncertain. This CDR3 contains 14 residues. The germline V gene encodes CDR1 SGHRS and CDR2 YFSETQ. Deletions cut 4 bases from V and 1 base from J, with 11 bases between. Here the CDR3 DNA reads TGCGCCAGCAGCCAGCAGTATACGAACACTGAAGCTTTCTTT. Encoded protein: CASSQQYTNTEAFF.

In its sample, this clonotype was seen many times. This CDR3 is CASSSPGESTDTQYF. In DNA, the CDR3 is TGCGCCAGCAGCTCCCCCGGAGAATCCACAGATACGCAGTATTTT. The chain links TRBV5-1 to TRBJ2-3; no definite D call. This CDR3 has 15 amino acids. Looked up from germline, CDR1 is SGHRS and CDR2 is YFSETQ. V was trimmed by 3 bases and J by 2 bases, leaving 13 bases between them. Together with reference TRBV5-1 and TRBJ2-3, the CDR3 gives the full variable domain: KAGVTQTPRYLIKTRGQQVTLSCSPISGHRSVSWYQQTPGQGLQFLFEYFSETQRNKGNFPGRFSGRQFSNSRSEMNVSTLELGDSALYLCASSSPGESTDTQYFGPGTRLTVL.

V is TRBV27 and J is TRBJ1-3, with TRBD1 as a possible D gene (5 bases). Per the germline V gene, CDR1 is MNHEY and CDR2 is SMNVEV (reference sequence). Trimming pared 4 bases from V and 1 base from J, leaving 17 bases between. The CDR3 consists of 17 residues. The CDR3 nucleotides are TGTGCCAGCAGTTCCTTATGGGACCTAACATCTGGAAACACCATATATTTT. Protein product: CASSSLWDLTSGNTIYF.